This T cell receptor (beta chain) came from a study of control samples from healthy donors and cancer patients. The CDR3 is 13 residues long. V lost 6 bases to trimming and J lost 7 bases, with 13 bases between them. Germline CDR1 reads MDHEN; CDR2 reads SYDVKM. Generated by immunoSEQ multiplex PCR, the TCRdb table keeps only in-frame clones and is missing some. This repertoire includes around 190,000 clones. J is TRBJ1-5 and V is TRBV28; possible D gene TRBD1, 5 bases. The sequence came from a woman in her 30s in good health. The sequencing input was blood. The CDR3: CASSPTGPQPQHF. CDR3 nucleotides: TGTGCCAGCAGCCCAACAGGACCCCAGCCCCAGCATTTT.